This T cell receptor beta chain was retrieved from a study of human T cells and chemical hapten exposure. Study-level results: No change in TCRs above 1 in 1000 frequency was produced by DPC sensitization.

The sample's time point: pre-sensitization, week 0. The treatment: therapeutic diphenylcyclopropenone sensitization with weekly scalp DPC. This clonotype was seen only a few times. Antigen: not known. Germline V lookup: CDR1 SEHNR, CDR2 FQNEAQ (reference sequence). V dropped 5 bases and J dropped 8 bases, with 12 bases sitting between them. This CDR3 is 12 amino acids long. A single record per CDR3 protein comes from TCRdb applying MiXCR to the RACE reads. The table has more than 80,000 distinct CDR3 sequences, roughly an eighth seen once. This receptor was obtained from a woman aged 50 to 60 with alopecia areata. Some clones in this sample may be carry-over from other donors' samples. The J gene is TRBJ1-1, the V gene TRBV7-9; possibly TRBD1 for D (5 bases). Sample: whole blood, taken in connection with sensitization to the hapten diphenylcyclopropenone (DPC). DNA for the CDR3: TGTGCCAGCAGCGTTGGGGCAAAAGAAGCTTTCTTT. It codes for CASSVGAKEAFF.